The rows below give T cell receptor beta chains drawn from one sample of a study of cytomegalovirus exposure and HLA in healthy donors. Using immunoSEQ multiplex PCR, the repertoire was profiled, and TCRdb retains in-frame clones only, with some absent. The table records more than 85,000 clones, around four fifths of them present only once. The sample consisted of PBMCs. These receptors originate from a boy between 10 and 17 years old in good health and CMV-seronegative. The CDR3 runs from the conserved cysteine through the conserved F or W. D genes are given only for firm matches. Clone size is shown for a subset of rows, as once, few, many or a class of expanded clone.

>TRBV5-1|NA|TRBJ1-2|NA
TGCGCCAGCAGGCGGGCGTACAGTAACTATGGCTACACCTTC
CASRRAYSNYGYTF
>TRBV29-1|once|TRBJ1-2|TRBD1
TGCAGCGTTGACCCTGATGGGACAGCCAGATATGGCTACACCTTC
CSVDPDGTARYGYTF
>TRBV27|NA|TRBJ1-1|TRBD1
TGTGCCAGCAGAACAGGGGTTAAGGCTTTCTTT
CASRTGVKAFF
>TRBV30|NA|TRBJ1-2|NA
TGTGCCTGGAGTGTGCCCCGGGGGGTCTATGGCTACACCTTC
CAWSVPRGVYGYTF
>TRBV2|few|TRBJ2-7|NA
TGTGCCAGCAGTGGTCCTAATGAATACGAGCAGTACTTC
CASSGPNEYEQYF
>TRBV2|few|TRBJ2-5|TRBD1
TGTGCCACTCATCAGACAGGGGGAGAGACCCAGTACTTC
CATHQTGGETQYF
>TRBV4-3|once|TRBJ2-2|NA
TGCGCCAGCAGCCACGGCGCGGATGGACGGACTGAGGGTTACACCGGGGAGCTGTTTTTT
CASSHGADGRTEGYTGELFF
>TRBV14|NA|TRBJ2-3|NA
TGTGCCAGCAGCCAAGGCTACCGCGAACAGGGCACAGATACGCAGTATTTT
CASSQGYREQGTDTQYF
>TRBV5-1|NA|TRBJ1-5|TRBD1
TGCGCCAGCAGCTCGGACAGGGGGCGTCAGCCCCAGCATTTT
CASSSDRGRQPQHF
>TRBV10-1|NA|TRBJ2-2|NA
TGCGCCAGCAGTGACACCAACTTCAACACCGGGGAGCTGTTTTTT
CASSDTNFNTGELFF
>TRBV25-1|NA|TRBJ2-7|TRBD1
TGTGCCAGCAGTGAGACAGGAGCAGGACAGGGAGTCGACGAGCAGTACTTC
CASSETGAGQGVDEQYF
>TRBV30|few|TRBJ1-1|NA
TGTGCCTGGAGTGTACTAGGGGGCACTGAAGCTTTCTTT
CAWSVLGGTEAFF
>TRBV14|once|TRBJ2-7|TRBD1
TGTGCCAGCAGTCGGAAAGGACAGGGTATTTACGAGCAGTACTTC
CASSRKGQGIYEQYF
>TRBV7-8|NA|TRBJ2-7|TRBD1
TGTGCCAGCAGACCCACCGGGACAGGGGACTACGAGCAGTACTTC
CASRPTGTGDYEQYF
>TRBV20-1|few|TRBJ1-4|NA
TGCAGTGCCAACCTGGAGGGAAAACTGTTTTTT
CSANLEGKLFF
>TRBV6-5|NA|TRBJ2-1|TRBD2
TGTGCCAGCAGAATGACTAGCGGGAGGGCCTTTGAGCAGTTCTTC
CASRMTSGRAFEQFF
>TRBV6-5|few|TRBJ2-6|NA
TGTGCCAGCAGTTACGGTCAGTCCGGGGCCAACGTCCTGACTTTC
CASSYGQSGANVLTF